This TCR beta chain was identified during a study of T cell responses to AZD1222 COVID-19 vaccine. CDR1 LGHNA and CDR2 YNFKEQ come from the germline V gene. The CDR3 runs 16 residues. Trimming removed 0 bases at V and 0 bases at J, with 11 bases between. Here immunoSEQ multiplex PCR was the method, and the copy in TCRdb shows in-frame clones only, minus some. Of fewer than 150,000 clones listed, approximately 84% are singletons. The chain carries TRBV4-2 and TRBJ1-2, with D hard to call. The clonotype originates from an adult in good health. The source was peripheral blood, collected on day 0 of AZD1222 vaccination. CDR3 residues: CASSQDLAGTNYGYTF. DNA for the CDR3: TGTGCCAGCAGCCAAGATCTGGCGGGGACTAACTATGGCTACACCTTC.